What follows is one T cell receptor (beta chain) and its context. These data come from a study of T-cell reconstitution after alpha-beta-depleted transplantation in children. Preparation of the TCRbeta library was carried out with unique molecular identifiers. TCRdb re-called the PCR reads through MiXCR, storing one row per CDR3 protein. The top ten hold about 6% of the sample, which has 200,000 to 250,000 distinct CDR3 sequences, about a tenth seen once. The source material was PBMCs from the stem cell graft donor, sampled from the stem cell graft. The receptor was derived from a human donor who donated a stem cell graft to a child with acute lymphoblastic leukemia.

DNA of the CDR3: TGCAGTGCTAGCTCTGATAGCAATCAGCCCCAGCATTTT. It yields the protein CSASSDSNQPQHF. V is TRBV20-1 and J is TRBJ1-5; D is unresolved. Trimming cost V 3 bases and J 0 bases, with 6 bases left between them. Looked up from germline, CDR1 is DFQATT and CDR2 is SNEGSKA (reference sequence). CDR3 size: 13 residues.